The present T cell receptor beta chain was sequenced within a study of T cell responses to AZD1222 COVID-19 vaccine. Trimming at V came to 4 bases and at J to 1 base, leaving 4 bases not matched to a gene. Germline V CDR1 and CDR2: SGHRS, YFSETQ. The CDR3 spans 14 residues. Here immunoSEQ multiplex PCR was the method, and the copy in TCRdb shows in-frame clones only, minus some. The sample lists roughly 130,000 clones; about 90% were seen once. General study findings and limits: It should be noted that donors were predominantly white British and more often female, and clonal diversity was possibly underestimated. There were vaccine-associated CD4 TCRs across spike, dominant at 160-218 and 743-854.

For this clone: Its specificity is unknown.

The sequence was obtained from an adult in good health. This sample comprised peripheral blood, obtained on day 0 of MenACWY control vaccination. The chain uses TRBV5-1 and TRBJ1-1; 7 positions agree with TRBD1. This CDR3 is CASSGRQGNTEAFF. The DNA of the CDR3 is TGCGCCAGCAGCGGGAGACAGGGGAACACTGAAGCTTTCTTT.